This T cell receptor beta chain came from a study of blood T cell repertoires in COVID-19. Study-level information: Samples representing acute and convalescent COVID-19 were sourced from the United States, Italy and Spain. PBMCs, B-cell-depleted T cells, or T cells were the source of the cDNA or gDNA that made up the material.

The authors' processing: It was from reference gene primer amplification that nucleated cell counts were estimated. Sequencing was performed with immunoSEQ multiplex PCR; in TCRdb, only in-frame clones are kept and a portion is missing. That table is the source of V, J and clone size, and D and trimming were worked out from the DNA. This table has 120,000 to 150,000 clones, about 86% appearing once. The CDR3 is 12 amino acids. V lost 3 bases, J lost 0 bases, and 5 bases lay in between. Germline V lookup: CDR1 DFQATT, CDR2 SNEGSKA (reference sequence). V and J are TRBV20-1 and TRBJ1-2; D not resolved. This clonotype was obtained from a woman between 50 and 59 years old with active or convalescent COVID-19. The material sequenced was peripheral blood. The CDR3 DNA is TGCAGTGCTAGTCTACCTAACTATGGCTACACCTTC. Its translation: CSASLPNYGYTF.